This T cell receptor beta chain was captured in a study of cytomegalovirus exposure and HLA in healthy donors. On the study more broadly: Some 85 million unique TCRs from HLA-typed donors were held in an early data release. Broader study findings: A missense variant in DCLRE1C was later tied to TCR beta V- and J-gene trimming. In a later analysis, at a false discovery rate of 0.05, over 15,000 TCR beta sequences were associated with HLA alleles.

The donors, nominally healthy at sampling, likely had unrecorded immune exposures. J gave up 2 bases and V 8 bases, and 9 bases lay outside the gene matches. This CDR3 has 15 amino acids. Germline V lookup: CDR1 LNHDA, CDR2 SQIVND (reference sequence). 13 Jbeta primers and 60 Vbeta primers were used for the PCR. Repertoires were generated with immunoSEQ multiplex PCR, while TCRdb's copy carries only in-frame clones and drops some. The table includes about 150,000 clones, under 80% detected once. With regard to this clone: No antigen is known for it.

The specimen sequenced was PBMCs. This clonotype was obtained from a woman between 50 and 59 years old in good health and CMV-seropositive. V gene TRBV19 combines with J gene TRBJ1-1; TRBD1 agrees at 9 bases. The CDR3 is CASLLRQGVNTEAFF. The CDR3 nucleotides are TGTGCCAGTTTGCTACGACAGGGGGTTAACACTGAAGCTTTCTTT. Variable domain in full (rest from reference TRBV19 and TRBJ1-1): DGGITQSPKYLFRKEGQNVTLSCEQNLNHDAMYWYRQDPGQGLRLIYYSQIVNDFQKGDIAEGYSVSREKKESFPLTVTSAQKNPTAFYLCASLLRQGVNTEAFFGQGTRLTVV.